These T cell receptor beta chains were read from a single sample in a study of T cells in localized non-small cell lung cancer. Repertoires were generated with immunoSEQ multiplex PCR, while TCRdb's copy carries only in-frame clones and drops some. The repertoire holds 75,000 to 85,000 clones, with 80% as singletons. The sample was peripheral blood, taken before any cancer treatment. Receptor source: a female donor of 60 years or more with stage I lung adenocarcinoma. The CDR3 runs from the conserved cysteine through the conserved F or W. D genes are given only for firm matches. Size is stated for part of the rows, as once, few or many counts, or as a class when the clone is expanded.

TRBV6-5,TRBD1,15,TRBJ1-1,few,CASSLQGAMNTEAFF,TGTGCCAGCAGTTTACAGGGGGCGATGAACACTGAAGCTTTCTTT
TRBV6-5,NA,15,TRBJ2-5,few,CASSYGAGYQETQYF,TGTGCCAGCAGTTACGGAGCGGGCTACCAAGAGACCCAGTACTTC
TRBV6-1,TRBD1,14,TRBJ1-6,once,CASRDRGYNSPLHF,TGTGCCAGCAGAGACAGGGGGTATAATTCACCCCTCCACTTT
TRBV6-5,NA,14,TRBJ1-6,NA,CASSYGQGIPPLHF,TGTGCCAGCAGTTACGGGCAGGGGATACCACCCCTCCACTTT
TRBV30,NA,12,TRBJ2-5,NA,CASAGQGETQYF,TGTGCCTCAGCAGGGCAGGGAGAGACCCAGTACTTC
TRBV7-2,TRBD2,18,TRBJ2-5,NA,CASSFRLLAGGDQETQYF,TGTGCCAGCAGCTTTAGGTTGTTAGCGGGGGGCGATCAAGAGACCCAGTACTTC
TRBV6-5,TRBD1,16,TRBJ1-2,NA,CASSYSGTGDMNGYTF,TGTGCCAGCAGTTACTCCGGGACAGGGGACATGAATGGCTACACCTTC
TRBV7-3,NA,15,TRBJ1-1,NA,CASSPSPTFGTEAFF,TGTGCCAGCAGCCCTTCCCCGACATTTGGCACTGAAGCTTTCTTT
TRBV5-4,NA,15,TRBJ1-1,NA,CASSADSLLNTEAFF,TGTGCCAGCAGCGCCGACAGCCTTCTGAACACTGAAGCTTTCTTT
TRBV7-6,NA,14,TRBJ1-4,NA,CASSLVMNGEKLFF,TGTGCCAGCAGCTTAGTTATGAATGGAGAAAAACTGTTTTTT
TRBV5-4,NA,14,TRBJ2-5,few,CASSLPANQETQYF,TGTGCCAGCAGCTTGCCCGCCAACCAAGAGACCCAGTACTTC
TRBV19,TRBD1,15,TRBJ1-4,NA,CASSIRDRTNEKLFF,TGTGCCAGTAGTATCCGGGACAGGACTAATGAAAAACTGTTTTTT
TRBV5-1,NA,16,TRBJ1-6,NA,CASSLGSGRENSPLHF,TGCGCCAGCAGCTTGGGTTCTGGCAGGGAAAATTCACCCCTCCACTTT
TRBV5-1,NA,13,TRBJ2-5,NA,CASSLVGVETQYF,TGCGCCAGCAGCTTGGTAGGGGTTGAGACCCAGTACTTC
TRBV4-1,NA,14,TRBJ2-2,NA,CASSQGLVAGELFF,TGCGCCAGCAGCCAAGGGCTAGTGGCCGGGGAGCTGTTTTTT
TRBV27,NA,13,TRBJ1-1,NA,CASSATQAPTAFF,TGTGCCAGCAGTGCCACACAGGCCCCCACAGCTTTCTTT
TRBV4-2,NA,16,TRBJ1-6,NA,CASSQLTQGFNSPLHF,TGTGCCAGCAGCCAACTTACCCAGGGGTTTAATTCACCCCTCCACTTT
TRBV7-2,NA,14,TRBJ2-2,NA,CASSLSPHTGELFF,TGTGCCAGCAGCTTGAGCCCGCACACCGGGGAGCTGTTTTTT
TRBV7-9,NA,16,TRBJ1-1,few,CASSSREWVLNTEAFF,TGTGCCAGCAGCTCCAGAGAATGGGTGCTGAACACTGAAGCTTTCTTT
TRBV6-5,TRBD1,14,TRBJ2-5,NA,CASSYSPGGETQYF,TGTGCCAGCAGTTACTCGCCAGGGGGAGAGACCCAGTACTTC
TRBV6-5,NA,13,TRBJ1-2,NA,CATYNRISYGYTF,TGTGCCACCTATAATAGGATATCTTATGGCTACACCTTC
TRBV6-5,NA,12,TRBJ2-7,once,CASSPGRHEQYF,TGTGCCAGCAGCCCGGGGCGTCACGAGCAGTACTTC